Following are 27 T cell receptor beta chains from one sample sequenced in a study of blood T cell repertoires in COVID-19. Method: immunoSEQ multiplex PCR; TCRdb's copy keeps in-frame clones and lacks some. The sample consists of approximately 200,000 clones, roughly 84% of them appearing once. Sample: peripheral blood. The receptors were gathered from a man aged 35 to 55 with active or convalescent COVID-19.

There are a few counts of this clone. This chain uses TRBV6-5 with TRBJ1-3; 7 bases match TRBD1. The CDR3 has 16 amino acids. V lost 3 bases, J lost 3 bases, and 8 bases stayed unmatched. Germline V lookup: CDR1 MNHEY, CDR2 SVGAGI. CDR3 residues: CASSYNDRAVGNTIYF. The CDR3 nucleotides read TGTGCCAGCAGTTATAACGACAGGGCCGTTGGAAACACCATATATTTT.

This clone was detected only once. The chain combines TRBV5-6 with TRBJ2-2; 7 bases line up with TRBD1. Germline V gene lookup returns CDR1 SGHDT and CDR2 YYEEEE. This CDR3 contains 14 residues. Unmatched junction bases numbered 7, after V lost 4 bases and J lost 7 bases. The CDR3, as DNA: TGTGCCAGCAGCGGGGACAGAGCCCACGGGGAGCTGTTTTTT. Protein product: CASSGDRAHGELFF.

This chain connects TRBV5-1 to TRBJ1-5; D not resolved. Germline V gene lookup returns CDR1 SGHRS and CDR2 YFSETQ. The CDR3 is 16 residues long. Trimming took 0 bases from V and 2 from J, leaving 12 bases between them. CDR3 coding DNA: TGCGCCAGCAGCTTGGGGGATGGAGGAGGCAATCAGCCCCAGCATTTT. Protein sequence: CASSLGDGGGNQPQHF.

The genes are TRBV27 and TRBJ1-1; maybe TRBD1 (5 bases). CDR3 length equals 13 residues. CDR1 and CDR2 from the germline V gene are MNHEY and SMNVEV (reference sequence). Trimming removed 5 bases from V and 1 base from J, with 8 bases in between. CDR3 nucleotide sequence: TGTGCCAGCAGTGCTACAGGGAACACTGAAGCTTTCTTT. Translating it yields CASSATGNTEAFF.

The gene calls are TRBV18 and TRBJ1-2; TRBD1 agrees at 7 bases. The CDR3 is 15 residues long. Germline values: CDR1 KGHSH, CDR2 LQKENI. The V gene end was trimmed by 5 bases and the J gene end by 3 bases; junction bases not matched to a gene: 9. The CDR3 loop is CASSASRGSDYGYTF. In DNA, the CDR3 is TGTGCCAGCTCAGCGTCCAGGGGGTCAGACTATGGCTACACCTTC.

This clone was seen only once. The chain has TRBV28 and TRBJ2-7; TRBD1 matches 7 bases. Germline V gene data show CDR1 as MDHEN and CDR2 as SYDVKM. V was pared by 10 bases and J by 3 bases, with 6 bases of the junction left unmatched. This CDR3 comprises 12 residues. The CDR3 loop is CATTGQYYEQYF. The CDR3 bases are TGTGCCACAACGGGACAGTACTACGAGCAGTACTTC.

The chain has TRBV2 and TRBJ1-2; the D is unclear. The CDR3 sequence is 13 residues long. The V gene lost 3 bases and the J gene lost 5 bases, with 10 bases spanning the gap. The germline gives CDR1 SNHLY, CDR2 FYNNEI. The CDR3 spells CASSENTIYGYTF. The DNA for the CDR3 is TGTGCCAGCAGTGAGAACACCATTTATGGCTACACCTTC.

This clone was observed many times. CDR3 nucleotide sequence: TGTGCCATCAGTACCGACAGGGAAGCTAACTATGGCTACACCTTC. Translated: CAISTDREANYGYTF. The chain uses TRBV10-3 and TRBJ1-2, with 7 positions matching TRBD1. CDR1 ENHRY and CDR2 SYGVKD come from the germline V gene. The junction had 6 bases not matched to a gene; V was cut back by 5 bases and J by 0 bases. The CDR3 extends over 15 amino acids.

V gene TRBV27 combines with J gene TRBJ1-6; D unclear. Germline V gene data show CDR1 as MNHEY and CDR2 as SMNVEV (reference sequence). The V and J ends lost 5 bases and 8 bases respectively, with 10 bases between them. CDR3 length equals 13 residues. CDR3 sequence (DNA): TGTGCCAGCAGTCCCGACGAGGATTCACCCCTCCACTTT. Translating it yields CASSPDEDSPLHF.

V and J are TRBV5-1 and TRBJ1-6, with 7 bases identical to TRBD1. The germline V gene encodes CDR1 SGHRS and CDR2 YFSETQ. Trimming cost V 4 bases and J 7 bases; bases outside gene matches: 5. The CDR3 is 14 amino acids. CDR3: CASSRDRENSPLHF. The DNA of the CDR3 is TGCGCCAGCAGCCGAGACAGGGAAAATTCACCCCTCCACTTT.

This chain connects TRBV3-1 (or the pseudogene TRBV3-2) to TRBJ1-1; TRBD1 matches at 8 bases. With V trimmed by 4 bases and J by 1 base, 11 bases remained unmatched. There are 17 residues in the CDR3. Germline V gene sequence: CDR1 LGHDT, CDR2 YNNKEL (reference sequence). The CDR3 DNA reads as TGTGCCAGCAGCCCCCCACTCGGCGACAGGGGGAACACTGAAGCTTTCTTT. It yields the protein CASSPPLGDRGNTEAFF.

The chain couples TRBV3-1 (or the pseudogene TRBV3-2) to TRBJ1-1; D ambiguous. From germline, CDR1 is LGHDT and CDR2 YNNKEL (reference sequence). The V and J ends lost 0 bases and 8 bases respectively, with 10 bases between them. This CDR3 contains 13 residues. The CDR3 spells CASSQDRVNEAFF. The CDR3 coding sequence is TGTGCCAGCAGCCAAGATCGGGTAAACGAAGCTTTCTTT.

This CDR3 is CASSYSGGVSQPQHF. The CDR3 nucleotides read TGTGCCAGCAGTTACTCCGGAGGGGTAAGCCAGCCCCAGCATTTT. The V and J genes are TRBV6-5 and TRBJ1-5, with a weak D call TRBD1 (5 bases). Trimming cost V 0 bases and J 7 bases, with 13 bases left between them. From germline, CDR1 is MNHEY and CDR2 SVGAGI. This CDR3 contains 15 residues.

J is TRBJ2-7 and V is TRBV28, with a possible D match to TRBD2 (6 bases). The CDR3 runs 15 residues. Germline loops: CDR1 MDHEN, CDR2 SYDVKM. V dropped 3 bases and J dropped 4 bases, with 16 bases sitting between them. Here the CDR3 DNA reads TGTGCCAGCAGTTTCGAAAGGGGAGGAAGGTACGAGCAGTACTTC. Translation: CASSFERGGRYEQYF.

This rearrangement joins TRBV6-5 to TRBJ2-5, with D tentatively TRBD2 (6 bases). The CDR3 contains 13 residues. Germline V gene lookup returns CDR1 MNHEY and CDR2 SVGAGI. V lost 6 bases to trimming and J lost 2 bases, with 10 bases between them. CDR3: CASSHGGQETQYF. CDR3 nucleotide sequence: TGTGCCAGCAGCCACGGGGGACAAGAGACCCAGTACTTC.

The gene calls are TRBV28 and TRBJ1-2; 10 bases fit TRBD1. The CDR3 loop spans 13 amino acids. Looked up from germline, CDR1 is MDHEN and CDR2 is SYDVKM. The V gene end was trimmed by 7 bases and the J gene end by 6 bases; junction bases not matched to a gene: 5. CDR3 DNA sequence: TGTGCCAGCAAGGACAGGGGGTCCGATGGCTACACCTTC. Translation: CASKDRGSDGYTF.

The CDR3 region has the DNA TGCGCCAGCAGCCACTGGGCCCCAGCAAATGAGCAGTTCTTC. This translates into CASSHWAPANEQFF. V is TRBV4-1 and J is TRBJ2-1; D ambiguous. V was cut by 3 bases and J by 7 bases, with 13 bases left in between. CDR1 MGHRA and CDR2 YSYEKL come from the germline V gene. This CDR3 region has 14 residues.

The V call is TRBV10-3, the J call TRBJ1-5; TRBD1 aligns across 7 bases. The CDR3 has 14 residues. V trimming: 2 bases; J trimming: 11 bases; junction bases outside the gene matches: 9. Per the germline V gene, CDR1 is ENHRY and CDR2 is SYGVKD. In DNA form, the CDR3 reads TGTGCCATCAGTGAGGCGGCAGGGGGAGAGGCCCAGCATTTT. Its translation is CAISEAAGGEAQHF.

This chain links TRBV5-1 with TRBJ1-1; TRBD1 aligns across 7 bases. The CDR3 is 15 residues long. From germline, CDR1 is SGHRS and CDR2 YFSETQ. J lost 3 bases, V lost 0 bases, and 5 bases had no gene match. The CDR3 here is CASSLGLRGDTEAFF. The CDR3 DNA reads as TGCGCCAGCAGCTTGGGTCTCAGGGGGGACACTGAAGCTTTCTTT.

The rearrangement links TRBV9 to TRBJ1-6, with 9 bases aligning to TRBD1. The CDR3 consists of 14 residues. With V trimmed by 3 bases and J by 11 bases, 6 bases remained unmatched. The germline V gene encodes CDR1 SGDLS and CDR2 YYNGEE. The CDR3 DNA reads TGTGCCAGCAGCGAAGGACAGGGGAATGCACCCCTCCACTTT. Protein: CASSEGQGNAPLHF.

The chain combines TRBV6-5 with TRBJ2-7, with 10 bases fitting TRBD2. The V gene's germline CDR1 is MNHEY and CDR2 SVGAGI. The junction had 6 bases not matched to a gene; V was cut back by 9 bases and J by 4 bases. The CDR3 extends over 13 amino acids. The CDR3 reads CASLAGALYEQYF. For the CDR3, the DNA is TGTGCCAGTCTAGCGGGAGCTCTTTACGAGCAGTACTTC.

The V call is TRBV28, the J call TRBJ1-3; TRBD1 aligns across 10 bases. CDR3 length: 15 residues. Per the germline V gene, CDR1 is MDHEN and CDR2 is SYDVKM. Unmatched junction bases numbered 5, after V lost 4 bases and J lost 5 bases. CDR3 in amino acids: CASSSPGQGRNTIYF. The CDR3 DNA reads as TGTGCCAGCAGTTCACCGGGACAGGGGAGAAACACCATATATTTT.

CDR3 loop: CASSWGDREGANYGYTF. Here the CDR3 DNA reads TGTGCCAGCAGCTGGGGGGACAGGGAGGGAGCTAACTATGGCTACACCTTC. The V gene is TRBV5-4, the J gene TRBJ1-2; 9 positions match TRBD1. This CDR3 has 17 residues. Germline loops: CDR1 SGHNT, CDR2 YYREEE (reference sequence). V shed 3 bases and J 0 bases; nucleotides not matched to a gene: 9.

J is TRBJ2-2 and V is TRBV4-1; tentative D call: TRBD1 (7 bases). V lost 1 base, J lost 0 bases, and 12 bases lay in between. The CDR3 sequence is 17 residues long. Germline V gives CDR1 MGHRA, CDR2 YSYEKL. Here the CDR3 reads CASSQGRGPTNTGELFF. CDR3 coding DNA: TGCGCCAGCAGCCAAGGGAGGGGGCCGACGAACACCGGGGAGCTGTTTTTT.

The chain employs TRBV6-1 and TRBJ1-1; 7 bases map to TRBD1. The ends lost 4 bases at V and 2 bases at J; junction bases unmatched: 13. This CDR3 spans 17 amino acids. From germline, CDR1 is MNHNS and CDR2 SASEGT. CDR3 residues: CASSGIGTDKYNTEAFF. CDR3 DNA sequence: TGTGCCAGCAGTGGCATAGGGACAGATAAATATAACACTGAAGCTTTCTTT.

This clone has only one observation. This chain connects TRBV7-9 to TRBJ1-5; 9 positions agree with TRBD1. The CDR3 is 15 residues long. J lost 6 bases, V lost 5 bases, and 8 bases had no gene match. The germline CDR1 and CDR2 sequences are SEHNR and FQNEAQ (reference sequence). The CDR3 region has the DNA TGTGCCAGCAGCACAGGACAGGGGAATAGTCAGCCCCAGCATTTT. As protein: CASSTGQGNSQPQHF.

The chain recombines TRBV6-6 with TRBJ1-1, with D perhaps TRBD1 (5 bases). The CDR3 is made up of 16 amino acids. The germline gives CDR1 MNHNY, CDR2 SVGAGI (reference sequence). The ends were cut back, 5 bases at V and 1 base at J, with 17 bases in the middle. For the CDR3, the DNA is TGTGCCAGCAGTCATACCCGAATTCAGGGGAACACTGAAGCTTTCTTT. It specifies CASSHTRIQGNTEAFF.